This TCR beta chain derives from a study of Ad26.COV2.S vaccination and SARS-CoV-2 variants (dated by TCRdb to 2020 to 2023). With respect to the entire study: Vaccine-arm donors came from COV1001, a multicentre, randomized, double-blind, placebo-controlled phase I-IIa trial of Ad26.COV2.S in healthy adults. Dosing of Ad26.COV2.S was intramuscular, at either 5x10^10 or 1x10^11 viral particles, delivered as one shot or as two shots spaced 56 days apart. The specificity and breadth of SARS-CoV-2-reactive T cell receptors after Ad26.COV2.S vaccination were assessed by TCRbeta repertoire sequencing. The TCR-sequenced set comprised about 30 samples: around 20 Ad26.COV2.S vaccine recipients, 5 placebo recipients and 8 SARS-CoV-2 convalescent individuals. Trial participants were randomized into five groups of five, in which low-dose or high-dose Ad26.COV2.S was given once or twice, or placebo was given on both occasions. Investigators remained blinded to trial group allocation during experiments and outcome assessment. The paper as a whole reports these results and caveats: The study was not powered for comparison of responses between vaccine doses or regimens. Comparable non-spike TCR breadth was observed between vaccine and placebo recipients, consistent with only spike being contained in the vaccine. It was noted by the authors that total T cell responses may have been underestimated by the TCR breadth and depth analyses. Substantial breadth of spike-specific CD8+ and CD4+ T cell responses was reported after vaccination. Ad26.COV2.S recipients had higher spike-specific TCR breadth than placebo recipients (P = 0.0014).

Read against the paper, the sample's treatment or condition label means: around 19 received Ad26.COV2.S at low or high dose, single or two shots; 5 received placebo; per-sample allocation not given. Repertoires of vaccine and placebo recipients were sequenced from samples collected on day 63 after the first injection. Cohort 1b enrolled roughly 25 adults aged 18-55 years at a single site in Boston, USA, between 29 July and 7 August 2020. Ad26.COV2.S was a replication-incompetent adenovirus type 26 vector that expressed a prefusion-stabilized SARS-CoV-2 spike protein derived from the original Wuhan strain. This clone appeared a few times. Its antigen remains unidentified. Base qualities are missing; no much larger clone stands one base away. TCRbeta CDR3 regions were sequenced with the immunoSEQ Assay. After extraction, genomic DNA underwent amplification by bias-controlled multiplex PCR, followed by high-throughput sequencing. In the authors' own workflow: To quantify the absolute abundance of every unique TCRbeta CDR3 region, sequences were collapsed and filtered. T cell fraction was estimated by normalizing TCRbeta template counts to usable DNA, which was measured by amplifying reference genes present in all nucleated cells. Repertoire TCRs were annotated as SARS-CoV-2-specific when V gene, CDR3 amino acid sequence and J gene were exactly matched to a known reactive TCR set. MIRA supplied the reference SARS-CoV-2 TCR set, which was filtered for enrichment in COVID-19-positive ImmuneCODE repertoires so that public or cross-reactive TCRs were removed. Using the MIRA antigens, annotated TCRs were further analysed by specific ORF or by position within an ORF. Breadth was defined as annotated unique rearrangements over total unique productive rearrangements; depth was the summed frequency of those rearrangements. Two-sided Wilcoxon rank-sum tests were used to compare TCR breadth between groups. Held by TCRdb, this immuneACCESS table contains in-frame sequences only and omits some clones. Under half of the omission traces to an unresolved V gene where checked; the cause of the rest is unknown. V and J calls and clone size are as listed in that table; D and trimming were resolved from the DNA. The sample table records about 350,000 clones; around 89% of these occur just once. Of the sample, roughly 5% falls within the top ten clones.

From cysteine to phenylalanine, the CDR3 is 14 amino acids long. The retained sequence is limited to the CDR3, 42 bases, with the frame set at the first base. CDR1 and CDR2 (SGHDN, FVKESK) derive from the germline V gene. Deletion took 4 bases off V and 6 bases off J, with a span of 15 bases between the germline ends. The sequencing here drew on peripheral blood, taken in a trial of Ad26.COV2.S vaccine versus placebo. The V and J segments used are TRBV14 and TRBJ1-2, with a weak D call of TRBD1 (6 bases match). The TCR comes from a person aged 18 to 65 who received the Ad26.COV2.S COVID-19 vaccine or a placebo. The CDR3 reads as follows: CASSRLPSGDGYTF. The DNA sequence is given as TGTGCCAGCAGCCGCCTACCCTCAGGGGATGGCTACACCTTC.